Shown below are 30 T cell receptor beta chains from a single sample sequenced in a study of blood T cells in healthy people across ages. Alongside a J-beta primer mix, a sample-barcoded 5' primer served in a second PCR lasting about 7 to 11 cycles. One entry per CDR3 protein results from TCRdb running MiXCR on the 5' RACE reads. The repertoire consists of 500,000 to 700,000 distinct CDR3 sequences, with around 31% occurring once and the leading ten covering around 14%. Input material: blood. The receptor source for this set is a woman aged 80 or older in good health.

In its sample, this clonotype was seen many times. A read error may be the cause here, since a much bigger clone is one base away. The chain uses TRBV4-3 and TRBJ1-2; D is undetermined. CDR1 and CDR2 from the germline V gene are LGHNA and YSLEER. This CDR3 has 13 residues. Trimming stripped 4 bases from V and 4 bases from J, with 10 bases between. The CDR3 sequence is CASSPDRCYGYTF. DNA of the CDR3: TGCGCCAGCAGCCCAGATCGGTGCTATGGCTACACCTTC.

As concerns this clonotype: Relative to the germline gene, one junction end is altered; a read error may explain this. The chain links TRBV7-6 to TRBJ2-2, with D possibly being TRBD2 (5 bases). The CDR3 consists of 13 residues. Looked up from germline, CDR1 is SGHVS and CDR2 is FNYEAQ. The CDR3 DNA is TGTACCAGCAGCCCAAGGAGGTCCGGGGAGCTGTTTTTT. Translated: CTSSPRRSGELFF.

The V gene is TRBV7-2, the J gene TRBJ2-5, with TRBD1 as a possible D gene (7 bases). Germline CDR1 is SGHTA and CDR2 is FQGNSA. This CDR3 contains 15 residues. Trimming left V 5 bases short and J 2 bases short, with 15 bases between. The DNA for the CDR3 is TGTGCCAGCAGCCCGGGGGACAGACCTCAAGAGACCCAGTACTTC. As protein: CASSPGDRPQETQYF.

A single count supports this clonotype. Being one base from a much bigger clone, this may be a read error. The genes are TRBV20-1 and TRBJ1-2; D is ambiguous. This CDR3 comprises 13 residues. Germline loops: CDR1 DFQATT, CDR2 SNEGSKA (reference sequence). In nucleotides, the CDR3 is TGCGGTGCTAGTGAGCAGGCTAACTATGGCTACACCTTC. The encoded protein is CGASEQANYGYTF.

CDR3 sequence reads: CASSVGRGGHNEQFF. CDR3 coding DNA: TGTGCCAGCAGCGTGGGTCGTGGAGGGCACAATGAGCAGTTCTTC. The chain combines TRBV9 with TRBJ2-1; a weak D match, TRBD2 (6 bases). This CDR3 has 15 residues. Trimming removed 2 bases from V and 5 bases from J, with 14 bases in between. Germline loops: CDR1 SGDLS, CDR2 YYNGEE.

This chain joins TRBV20-1 and TRBJ2-1; D is undetermined. The V gene lost 0 bases and the J gene lost 6 bases, with 3 bases spanning the gap. This CDR3 has 11 residues. The V gene's germline CDR1 is DFQATT and CDR2 SNEGSKA (reference sequence). CDR3 protein: CSARDGNEQFF. The CDR3 DNA follows: TGCAGTGCTAGAGATGGCAATGAGCAGTTCTTC.

This clonotype was recorded a few times. The chain is built from TRBV9 and TRBJ1-6; tentatively, D is TRBD1 (5 bases). The CDR3 spans 15 residues. Trimming cost V 0 bases and J 9 bases, with 13 bases left between them. The germline gives CDR1 SGDLS, CDR2 YYNGEE. The CDR3 nucleotides are TGTGCCAGCAGCGTAGATCCAGGGAACGGTTCACCCCTCCACTTT. It encodes CASSVDPGNGSPLHF.

This clonotype was seen only a few times. V usage is TRBV7-3 and J usage is TRBJ2-3; 7 bases align to TRBD2. Germline V lookup: CDR1 SGHTA, CDR2 FQGTGA. There are 17 residues in the CDR3. V trimming: 5 bases; J trimming: 2 bases; junction bases outside the gene matches: 13. The CDR3 is CASSAGVGGRTTDTQYF. CDR3 coding DNA: TGTGCCAGCAGCGCCGGGGTGGGGGGGAGGACCACAGATACGCAGTATTTT.

About this clonotype: Sequence at one end of the junction differs from germline and may be a read error. The chain recombines TRBV7-7 with TRBJ1-1; no clear D. The CDR3 contains 16 residues. Germline lookup yields CDR1 SSHAT and CDR2 FNYEAQ (reference sequence). The CDR3 bases are TGTGCTAGCAGCTTAGGGTCCGGAGTTTTAAACACTGAAGCTTTCTTT. It encodes CASSLGSGVLNTEAFF.

With regard to this clonotype: It may be a read error: a sequence one base away is much more abundant. The rearrangement joins TRBV5-1 to TRBJ2-6; D may be TRBD1 (6 bases). There are 15 residues in the CDR3. Germline assignment: CDR1 SGHRS and CDR2 YFSETQ. CDR3 nucleotides: TGCGCCAGCAGCTTGGACGGGCCAGGGGCCAACGTCCGGACTTTC. It translates to CASSLDGPGANVRTF.

Of note for this clonotype: This may arise from a read error, as a much more abundant clone is one base away. The gene calls are TRBV12-3 or TRBV12-4 and TRBJ1-2; D gene unclear. The CDR3 has 14 amino acids. The DNA of the CDR3 is TGTGCCAGCAGTTCGGCCTGGATTGGCTATGACTACACCTTC. This encodes CASSSAWIGYDYTF.

The V call is TRBV6-1, the J call TRBJ1-5, with TRBD1 matching 10 bases. Losses at the gene ends were 3 bases for V and 3 bases for J; bases not matched to a gene: 5. The CDR3 has 16 residues. Germline V gene data show CDR1 as MNHNS and CDR2 as SASEGT. CDR3 in amino acids: CASSDGQGVINQPQHF. The CDR3 DNA sequence: TGTGCCAGCAGTGACGGACAGGGGGTAATCAATCAGCCCCAGCATTTT.

Concerning this clonotype itself: A much larger clonotype is one base distant, so this may be a read error. The chain has TRBV6-5 and TRBJ1-1, with D hard to call. Per germline, CDR1 MNHEY and CDR2 SVGAGI. V lost 0 bases to trimming and J lost 6 bases, with 11 bases between them. The CDR3 extends over 14 amino acids. DNA of the CDR3: TGTGCCAGCAGTTACTCGGGGAGAAACGCTGAAGCTTTCTTT. It yields the protein CASSYSGRNAEAFF.

This clonotype was seen ten or more times. This chain's CDR3 is CASSFATGTHGYTF. DNA of the CDR3: TGTGCCAGCAGCTTCGCGACAGGGACGCATGGCTACACCTTC. The chain uses TRBV7-9 and TRBJ1-2, with TRBD1 matching 7 bases. The CDR3 loop spans 14 amino acids. Trimming took 3 bases from V and 6 from J; bases not matched to a gene: 7. Germline V gives CDR1 SEHNR, CDR2 FQNEAQ (reference sequence).

This clonotype was detected only a few times. The chain employs TRBV20-1 and TRBJ1-1; D unclear. Germline lookup yields CDR1 DFQATT and CDR2 SNEGSKA (reference sequence). The length of the CDR3 is 13 residues. Trimming took off 0 bases at V and 0 bases at J, with 5 bases between the two ends. Here the CDR3 DNA reads TGCAGTGCTAGAGATCTTGTGAACACTGAAGCTTTCTTT. It codes for CSARDLVNTEAFF.

This clonotype was found many times. The V and J genes are TRBV20-1 and TRBJ2-1; TRBD2 aligns across 13 bases. The CDR3 consists of 13 residues. Germline CDR1 is DFQATT and CDR2 is SNEGSKA (reference sequence). Trimming at V came to 5 bases and at J to 8 bases, leaving 3 bases not matched to a gene. In nucleotides, the CDR3 is TGCAGTGCTCAACTAGCGGGGGGGTATGAGCAGTTCTTC. Translated: CSAQLAGGYEQFF.

This clonotype was found many times. V and J are TRBV20-1 and TRBJ1-2; the D gene is possibly TRBD1 (5 bases). The CDR3 extends over 15 amino acids. Germline CDR1 is DFQATT and CDR2 is SNEGSKA (reference sequence). The germline V and J ends were trimmed by 5 bases and 0 bases, with 16 bases remaining between them. CDR3 sequence: CSAPMKGTANYGYTF. The CDR3 DNA is TGCAGTGCTCCCATGAAAGGGACCGCTAACTATGGCTACACCTTC.

This clonotype showed up many times. The chain is built from TRBV5-5 and TRBJ1-1; TRBD1 matches 8 bases. The CDR3 has 15 residues. V lost 3 bases and J lost 11; bases outside the gene matches: 15. Germline assignment: CDR1 SGHKS and CDR2 YYEKEE (reference sequence). The CDR3 loop is CASSSRQGTSQRAFF. The CDR3 coding sequence is TGTGCCAGCAGCTCCCGACAGGGGACCTCCCAGCGGGCTTTCTTT.

In the case of this clonotype: A much larger clonotype is one base distant, so this may be a read error. The chain is built from TRBV20-1 and TRBJ1-4; D call uncertain. The CDR3 has 13 residues. The germline V and J ends were trimmed by 4 bases and 7 bases, with 13 bases remaining between them. Germline V lookup: CDR1 DFQATT, CDR2 SNEGSKA (reference sequence). The CDR3 reads CSAKRIRGEKLFF. In DNA form, the CDR3 reads TGCAGTGCTAAAAGGATCCGGGGTGAAAAACTGTTTTTT.

This chain uses TRBV7-9 with TRBJ2-1; D is ambiguous. The CDR3 totals 12 residues. Trimming pared 5 bases from V and 7 bases from J, leaving 9 bases between. Germline loops: CDR1 SEHNR, CDR2 FQNEAQ (reference sequence). The CDR3 DNA sequence: TGTGCCAGCAGCATAGGTATAAATGAGCAGTTCTTC. It yields the protein CASSIGINEQFF.

Many counts were recorded for this clonotype. The chain couples TRBV7-2 to TRBJ2-2; D may be TRBD2 (5 bases). The CDR3 has 14 residues. V gave up 5 bases and J gave up 4 bases, with 11 bases separating them. Germline CDR1 is SGHTA and CDR2 is FQGNSA. CDR3 DNA: TGTGCCAGCAGCCCCTCTAGCATCACCGGGGAGCTGTTTTTT. It is translated as CASSPSSITGELFF.

This clonotype was seen many times. The V gene is TRBV30, the J gene TRBJ2-7; D is unresolved. The germline V gene has CDR1 GTSNPN and CDR2 SVGIG (reference sequence). This CDR3 has 13 residues. Trimming stripped 4 bases from V and 4 bases from J, with 14 bases between. Here the CDR3 reads CAWNVQTAYEQYF. In nucleotides, the CDR3 is TGTGCCTGGAACGTACAGACGGCTTACGAGCAGTACTTC.

This clonotype was recorded at least ten times. The V call is TRBV3-1, the J call TRBJ2-1, with TRBD2 identical over 8 bases. Germline trimming cut 4 bases from V and 4 bases from J; bases unmatched to any gene: 12. The CDR3 is made up of 17 amino acids. Germline CDR1 and CDR2: LGHDT and YNNKEL (reference sequence). The CDR3 spells CASSRGLGGADYNEQFF. Here the CDR3 DNA reads TGTGCCAGCAGCCGGGGGCTCGGGGGGGCCGATTACAATGAGCAGTTCTTC.

The gene calls are TRBV20-1 and TRBJ2-3; D perhaps matches TRBD2 (6 bases). Germline CDR1 DFQATT, CDR2 SNEGSKA (reference sequence). V was cut by 3 bases and J by 0 bases, with 28 bases left in between. This CDR3 spans 20 amino acids. In DNA, the CDR3 is TGCAGTGCTAGCTCCCTAACGGGGGTTCCGCGCCTACCTAGCACAGATACGCAGTATTTT. Amino acid sequence: CSASSLTGVPRLPSTDTQYF.

This clonotype has at least ten counts. This chain connects TRBV20-1 to TRBJ2-5; D is possibly TRBD2 (6 bases). The germline V gene encodes CDR1 DFQATT and CDR2 SNEGSKA (reference sequence). V gave up 2 bases and J gave up 5 bases, with 9 bases separating them. This CDR3 contains 12 residues. The CDR3 protein is CSARLSGETQYF. In DNA, the CDR3 is TGCAGTGCTAGACTCAGCGGGGAGACCCAGTACTTC.

This clonotype has ten or more counts. The J gene is TRBJ2-1, the V gene TRBV9; D is uncertain. Germline CDR1 reads SGDLS; CDR2 reads YYNGEE. The V and J ends lost 3 bases and 4 bases respectively, with 14 bases between them. The CDR3 is 15 amino acids. CDR3 DNA: TGTGCCAGCAGCGAGACCACAGAGATTTACAATGAGCAGTTCTTC. Translating it yields CASSETTEIYNEQFF.

Note on this clonotype: This may stem from a read error, because a much larger clone lies one nucleotide away. The CDR3 sequence: CAWSGSGGSYEQYF. CDR3 DNA: TGTGCCTGGAGTGGTTCAGGAGGCTCCTACGAGCAGTACTTC. The chain carries TRBV30 and TRBJ2-7, with D possibly matching TRBD2 (5 bases). This CDR3 contains 14 residues. V was shortened by 1 base and J by 0 bases, with 10 bases between the two germline ends. From germline, CDR1 is GTSNPN and CDR2 SVGIG (reference sequence).

This clonotype was detected ten times or more. The CDR3 DNA reads TGCAGCGTCGCCCTTACCTACGAGCAGTACTTC. Protein product: CSVALTYEQYF. The V gene is TRBV29-1, the J gene TRBJ2-7; D ambiguous. CDR1 SQVTM and CDR2 ANQGSEA come from the germline V gene. V was cut by 6 bases and J by 2 bases, with 8 bases left in between. CDR3 length: 11 amino acids.

The rearrangement uses TRBV7-8 and TRBJ2-3; 7 nucleotides align to TRBD1. Germline values: CDR1 SGHVS, CDR2 FQNEAQ. This CDR3 comprises 15 residues. As DNA, the CDR3 is TGTGCTGGCAGCCGCAGGACAGGCTGGGCCGATACGCAGTATTTT. Encoded protein: CAGSRRTGWADTQYF.

The chain links TRBV10-3 to TRBJ2-3; 7 bases agree with TRBD2. Germline V lookup: CDR1 ENHRY, CDR2 SYGVKD. V lost 7 bases, J lost 2 bases, and 3 bases stayed unmatched. The CDR3 consists of 13 residues. This chain's CDR3 is CAINGGSTDTQYF. As DNA, the CDR3 is TGTGCCATCAACGGGGGGTCCACAGATACGCAGTATTTT.